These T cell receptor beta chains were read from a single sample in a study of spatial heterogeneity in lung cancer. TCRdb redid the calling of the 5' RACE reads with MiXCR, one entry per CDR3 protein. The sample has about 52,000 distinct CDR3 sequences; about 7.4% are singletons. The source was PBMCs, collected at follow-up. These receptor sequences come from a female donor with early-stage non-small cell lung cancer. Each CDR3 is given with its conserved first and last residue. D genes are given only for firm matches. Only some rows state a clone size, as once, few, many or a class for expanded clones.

TGTGCCAGCAGCCATGAAGTTAATTTGGGCCTTCAAAAGCAGTTCTTC	CASSHEVNLGLQKQFF	TRBJ2-1	TRBV7-7	many	NA
TGTGCCAGTAGACTAGCGAATGAGCAGTTCTTC	CASRLANEQFF	TRBJ2-1	TRBV19	NA	TRBD2
TGTGCCAGCAGTTTTTCGGACAGGGAGCATGAAAAACTGTTTTTT	CASSFSDREHEKLFF	TRBJ1-4	TRBV27	many	TRBD1
TGTGCCAGCACCCCGCCGGACAGGGGGGAGACCCAGTACTTC	CASTPPDRGETQYF	TRBJ2-5	TRBV28	NA	TRBD1
TGCGCCAGCAGCCAAAAGGGGGGCAGGATTAATGAAAAACTGTTTTTT	CASSQKGGRINEKLFF	TRBJ1-4	TRBV4-1	many	NA
TGTGCCAGCAGTCCCTGGACAGACAATGAGCAGTTCTTC	CASSPWTDNEQFF	TRBJ2-1	TRBV28	NA	NA
TGCGCCAGCAGCTCCAAGGGGGACACTGAAGCTTTCTTT	CASSSKGDTEAFF	TRBJ1-1	TRBV5-1	NA	NA
TGTGCCAGCAGCTTAGGACAGGACTCCTATAATTCACCCCTCCACTTT	CASSLGQDSYNSPLHF	TRBJ1-6	TRBV3-1	many	TRBD1
TGTGCCACCAGTGAAATCCCCTCTGGGGCCAACGTCCTGACTTTC	CATSEIPSGANVLTF	TRBJ2-6	TRBV24-1	few	NA
TGTGCCACCAGCAGAGACCCCCCGTTTGGGTCACCCCTCCACTTT	CATSRDPPFGSPLHF	TRBJ1-6	TRBV15	NA	NA
TGCGCCAGCAGCTTGGCCGGAGGCCCCGGGAACACTGAAGCTTTCTTT	CASSLAGGPGNTEAFF	TRBJ1-1	TRBV5-1	many	NA
TGCGCCAGCAGCCAAGAGGGGGGTGGCAATCAGCCCCAGCATTTT	CASSQEGGGNQPQHF	TRBJ1-5	TRBV4-1	many	NA
TGTGCCATCAGTGAGTCGACCCCTCGGGAGACCCAGTACTTC	CAISESTPRETQYF	TRBJ2-5	TRBV10-3	few	NA
TGTGCCAGCAGCTCCACTTTGTCTCTATTCAAGCAGTACTTC	CASSSTLSLFKQYF	TRBJ2-7	TRBV6-2/TRBV6-3	many	NA
TGTGCCAGCAGCTTAGGCCAGGGTGAACGGCAGTTCTTC	CASSLGQGERQFF	TRBJ2-1	TRBV7-9	NA	NA
TGCGCCAGCAGCCAAGATTTTAGTAAGCCGCCAGAGTACTTC	CASSQDFSKPPEYF	TRBJ2-7	TRBV4-1	few	NA
TGCAGTGCCGAACGGACTCTCTCCTACGAGCAGTACTTC	CSAERTLSYEQYF	TRBJ2-7	TRBV20-1	many	NA
TGCAGTGCTACCCGGGACAGTGGCACAGATACGCAGTATTTT	CSATRDSGTDTQYF	TRBJ2-3	TRBV20-1	few	TRBD1
TGCGCCAGCAGTGAGGGGGGGTCGTGGTATCAGCCCCAGCATTTT	CASSEGGSWYQPQHF	TRBJ1-5	TRBV10-2	many	NA
TGTGCCAGCAGAGAGGGACGGTTGAACACTGAAGCTTTCTTT	CASREGRLNTEAFF	TRBJ1-1	TRBV6-5	NA	NA